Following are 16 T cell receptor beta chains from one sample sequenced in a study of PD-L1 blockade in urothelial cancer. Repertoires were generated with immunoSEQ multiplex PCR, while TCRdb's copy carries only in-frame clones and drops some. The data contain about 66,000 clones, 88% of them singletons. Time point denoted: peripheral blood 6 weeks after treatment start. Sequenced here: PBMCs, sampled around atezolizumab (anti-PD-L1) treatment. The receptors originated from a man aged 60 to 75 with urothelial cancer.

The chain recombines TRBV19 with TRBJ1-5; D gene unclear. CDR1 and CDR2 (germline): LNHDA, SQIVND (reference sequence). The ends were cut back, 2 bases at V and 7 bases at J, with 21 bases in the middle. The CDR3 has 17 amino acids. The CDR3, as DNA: TGTGCCAGTAGTATAAGGCAGGACTTGATTTGGGAACAGCCCCAGCATTTT. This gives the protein CASSIRQDLIWEQPQHF. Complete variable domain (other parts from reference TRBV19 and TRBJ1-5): DGGITQSPKYLFRKEGQNVTLSCEQNLNHDAMYWYRQDPGQGLRLIYYSQIVNDFQKGDIAEGYSVSREKKESFPLTVTSAQKNPTAFYLCASSIRQDLIWEQPQHFGDGTRLSIL.

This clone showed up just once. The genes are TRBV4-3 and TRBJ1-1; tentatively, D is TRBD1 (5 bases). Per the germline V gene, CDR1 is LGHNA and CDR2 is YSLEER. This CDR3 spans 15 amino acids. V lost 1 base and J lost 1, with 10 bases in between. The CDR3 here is CASSQVRQGNTEAFF. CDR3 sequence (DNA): TGCGCCAGCAGCCAAGTTAGGCAGGGGAACACTGAAGCTTTCTTT.

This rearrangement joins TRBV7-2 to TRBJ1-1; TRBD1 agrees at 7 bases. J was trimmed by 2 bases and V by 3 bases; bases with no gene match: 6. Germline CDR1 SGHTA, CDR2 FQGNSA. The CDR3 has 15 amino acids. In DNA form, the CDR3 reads TGTGCCAGCAGCTTTAACAGGGGCATCAACACTGAAGCTTTCTTT. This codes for CASSFNRGINTEAFF.

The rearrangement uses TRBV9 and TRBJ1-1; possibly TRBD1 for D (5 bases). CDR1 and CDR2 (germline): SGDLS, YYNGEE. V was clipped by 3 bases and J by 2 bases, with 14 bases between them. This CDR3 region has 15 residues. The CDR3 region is CASSGARGNNTEAFF. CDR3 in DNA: TGTGCCAGCAGCGGGGCCCGGGGGAACAACACTGAAGCTTTCTTT.

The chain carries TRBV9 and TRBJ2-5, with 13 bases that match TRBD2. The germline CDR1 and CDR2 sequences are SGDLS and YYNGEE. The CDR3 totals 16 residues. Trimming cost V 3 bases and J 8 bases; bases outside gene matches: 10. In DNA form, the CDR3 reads TGTGCCAGCAGCGCGGGACTAGCGGGGACGTCGGGTACCCAGTACTTC. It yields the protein CASSAGLAGTSGTQYF.

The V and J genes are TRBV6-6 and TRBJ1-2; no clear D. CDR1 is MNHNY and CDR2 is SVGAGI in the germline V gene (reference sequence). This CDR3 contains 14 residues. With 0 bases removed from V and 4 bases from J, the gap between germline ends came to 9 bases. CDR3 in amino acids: CASSYSDNFYGYTF. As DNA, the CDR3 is TGTGCCAGCAGTTACTCCGACAACTTCTATGGCTACACCTTC.

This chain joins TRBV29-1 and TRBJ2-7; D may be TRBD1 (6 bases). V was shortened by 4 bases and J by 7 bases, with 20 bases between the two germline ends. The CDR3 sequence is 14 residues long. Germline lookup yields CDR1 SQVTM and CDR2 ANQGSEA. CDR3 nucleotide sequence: TGCAGCGTTGTCCAGGTACAGGGCTTGCGGGAGCAGTACTTC. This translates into CSVVQVQGLREQYF.

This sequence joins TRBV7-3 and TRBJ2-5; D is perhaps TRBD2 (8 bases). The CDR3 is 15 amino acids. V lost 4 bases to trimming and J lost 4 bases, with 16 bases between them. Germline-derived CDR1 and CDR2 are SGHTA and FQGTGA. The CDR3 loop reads CASSSGQAGGETQYF. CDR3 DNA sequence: TGTGCCAGCAGCTCCGGACAGGCGGGGGGAGAGACCCAGTACTTC.

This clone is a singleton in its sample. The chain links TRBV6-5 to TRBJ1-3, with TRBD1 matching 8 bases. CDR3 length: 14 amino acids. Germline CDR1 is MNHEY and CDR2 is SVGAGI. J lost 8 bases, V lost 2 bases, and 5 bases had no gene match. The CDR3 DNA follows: TGTGCCAGCAGTTACGACAGGGGTTCCGACACCATATATTTT. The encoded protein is CASSYDRGSDTIYF.

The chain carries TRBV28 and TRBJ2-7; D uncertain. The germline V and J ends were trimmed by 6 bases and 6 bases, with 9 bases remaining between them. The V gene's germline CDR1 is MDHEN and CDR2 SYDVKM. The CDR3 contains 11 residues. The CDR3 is CASSFLAEQYF. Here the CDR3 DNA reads TGTGCCAGCAGCTTCTTGGCCGAGCAGTACTTC.

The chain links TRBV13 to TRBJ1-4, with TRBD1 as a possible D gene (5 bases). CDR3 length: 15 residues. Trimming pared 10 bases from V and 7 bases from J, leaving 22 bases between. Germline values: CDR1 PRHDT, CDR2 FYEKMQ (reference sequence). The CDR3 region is CATTSNRLRSEKLFF. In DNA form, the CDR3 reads TGTGCCACCACCTCTAACAGGCTCCGGAGTGAAAAACTGTTTTTT.

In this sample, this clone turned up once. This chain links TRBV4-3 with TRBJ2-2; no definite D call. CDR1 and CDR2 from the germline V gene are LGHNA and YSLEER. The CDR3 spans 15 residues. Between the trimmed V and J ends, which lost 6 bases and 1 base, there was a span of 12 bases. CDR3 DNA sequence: TGCGCCAGCAGATTCGGTCGAGAGAACACCGGGGAGCTGTTTTTT. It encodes CASRFGRENTGELFF.

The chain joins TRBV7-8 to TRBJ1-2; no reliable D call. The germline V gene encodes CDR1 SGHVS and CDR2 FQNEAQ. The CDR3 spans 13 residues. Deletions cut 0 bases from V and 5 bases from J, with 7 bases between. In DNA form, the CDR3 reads TGTGCCAGCAGCTTAGCGCGAGCATATGGCTACACCTTC. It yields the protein CASSLARAYGYTF. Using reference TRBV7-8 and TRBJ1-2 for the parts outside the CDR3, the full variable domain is GAGVSQSPRYKVAKRGQDVALRCDPISGHVSLFWYQQALGQGPEFLTYFQNEAQLDKSGLPSDRFFAERPEGSVSTLKIQRTQQEDSAVYLCASSLARAYGYTFGSGTRLTVV.

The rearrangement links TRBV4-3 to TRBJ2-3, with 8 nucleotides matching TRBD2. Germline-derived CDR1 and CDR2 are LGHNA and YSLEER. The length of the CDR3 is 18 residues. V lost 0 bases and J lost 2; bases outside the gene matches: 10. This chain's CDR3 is CASSQETAVAGHTDTQYF. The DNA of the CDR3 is TGCGCCAGCAGCCAAGAGACAGCGGTAGCGGGGCACACAGATACGCAGTATTTT.

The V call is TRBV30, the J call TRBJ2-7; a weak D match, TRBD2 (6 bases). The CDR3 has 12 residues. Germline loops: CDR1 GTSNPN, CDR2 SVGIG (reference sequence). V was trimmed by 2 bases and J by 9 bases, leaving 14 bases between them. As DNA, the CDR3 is TGTGCCTGGAGTCCCCGGGACTCAGTGCAGTACTTC. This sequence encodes CAWSPRDSVQYF.

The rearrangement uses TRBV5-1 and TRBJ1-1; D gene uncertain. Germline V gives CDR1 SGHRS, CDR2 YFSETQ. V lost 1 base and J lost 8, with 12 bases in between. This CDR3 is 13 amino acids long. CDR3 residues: CASSLNPEREAFF. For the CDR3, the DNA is TGCGCCAGCAGCTTGAACCCCGAACGGGAAGCTTTCTTT. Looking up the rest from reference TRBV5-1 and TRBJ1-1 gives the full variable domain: KAGVTQTPRYLIKTRGQQVTLSCSPISGHRSVSWYQQTPGQGLQFLFEYFSETQRNKGNFPGRFSGRQFSNSRSEMNVSTLELGDSALYLCASSLNPEREAFFGQGTRLTVV.